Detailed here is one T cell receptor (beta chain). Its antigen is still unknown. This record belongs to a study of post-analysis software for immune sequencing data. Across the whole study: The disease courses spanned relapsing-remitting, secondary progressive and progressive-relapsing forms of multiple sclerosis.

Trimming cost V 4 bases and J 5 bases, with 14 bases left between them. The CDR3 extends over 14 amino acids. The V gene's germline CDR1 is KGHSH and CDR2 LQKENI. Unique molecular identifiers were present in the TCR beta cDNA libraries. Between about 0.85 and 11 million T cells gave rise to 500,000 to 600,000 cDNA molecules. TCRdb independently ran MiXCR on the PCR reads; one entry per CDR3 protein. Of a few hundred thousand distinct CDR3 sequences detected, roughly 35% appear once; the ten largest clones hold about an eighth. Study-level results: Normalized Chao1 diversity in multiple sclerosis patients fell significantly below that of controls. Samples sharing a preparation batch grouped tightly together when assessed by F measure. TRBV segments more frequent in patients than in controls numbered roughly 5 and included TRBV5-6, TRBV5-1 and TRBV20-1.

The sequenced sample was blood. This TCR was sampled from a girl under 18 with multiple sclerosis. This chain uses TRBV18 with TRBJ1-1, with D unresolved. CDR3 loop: CASSLKGPGTEAFF. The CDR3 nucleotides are TGTGCCAGCTCACTGAAAGGGCCGGGGACTGAAGCTTTCTTT. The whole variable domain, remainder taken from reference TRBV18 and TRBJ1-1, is NAGVMQNPRHLVRRRGQEARLRCSPMKGHSHVYWYRQLPEEGLKFMVYLQKENIIDESGMPKERFSAEFPKEGPSILRIQQVVRGDSAAYFCASSLKGPGTEAFFGQGTRLTVV.